Below, 23 T cell receptor beta chains from the same sample are listed, as sequenced in a study of blood T cell repertoires in COVID-19 (TCRdb year 2020). The method was the immunoSEQ multiplex PCR assay. TCRdb carries this immuneACCESS record with in-frame sequences only. Its versions omit some clonotypes, under half of them owing to an unresolved V gene in the studies checked, with the rest unexplained. The sample table lists roughly 250,000 clones, around 88% of them with a count of one. Under 9.5% of the sample goes to the ten largest clones. The sample comprised PBMCs or T cells enriched from blood (not recorded which). These TCRs come from a man in his forties who had recovered from COVID-19.

The rearrangement uses TRBV5-5 and TRBJ1-5, with D uncertain. The germline V and J ends were trimmed by 6 bases and 6 bases, with 10 bases remaining between them. The CDR3 runs to 12 residues. CDR1 SGHKS and CDR2 YYEKEE come from the germline V gene (reference sequence). CDR3 nucleotides: TGTGCCAGCATTGGGAGTGTTCAGCCCCAGCATTTT. This codes for CASIGSVQPQHF.

This chain joins TRBV19 and TRBJ1-5; perhaps TRBD1 as D (5 bases). V lost 2 bases and J 4 bases, leaving 9 bases between the germline ends. CDR1 is LNHDA and CDR2 is SQIVND in the germline V gene (reference sequence). The CDR3 has 14 amino acids. CDR3 bases: TGTGCCAGTAGTATACGGCAGGGTAATCAGCCCCAGCATTTT. This codes for CASSIRQGNQPQHF.

The gene calls are TRBV3-1 (or the pseudogene TRBV3-2) and TRBJ1-4, with 7 nucleotides matching TRBD1. The CDR3 is 17 residues long. CDR1 LGHDT and CDR2 YNNKEL come from the germline V gene (reference sequence). Trimming took 1 base from V and 9 from J; bases not matched to a gene: 14. The CDR3 DNA follows: TGTGCCAGCAGCCAAGGGTGGACAGGCCTCCAGAGGCAAAAACTGTTTTTT. Translated, it gives CASSQGWTGLQRQKLFF.

The chain is built from TRBV5-4 and TRBJ2-7; perhaps TRBD1 as D (6 bases). CDR1 SGHNT and CDR2 YYREEE come from the germline V gene (reference sequence). Trimming removed 3 bases at V and 3 bases at J, with 13 bases between. The CDR3 is 14 residues long. The CDR3 loop is CASSYGQPNYEQYF. Written as DNA, the CDR3 is TGTGCCAGCAGCTATGGACAGCCCAACTACGAGCAGTACTTC.

The rearrangement uses TRBV9 and TRBJ2-3, with D perhaps matching TRBD2 (6 bases). The CDR3 loop spans 16 amino acids. Germline CDR1 reads SGDLS; CDR2 reads YYNGEE. V was cut by 3 bases and J by 0 bases, with 14 bases left in between. The CDR3 bases are TGTGCCAGCAGCGCCCAATCGGGACTGAGCACAGATACGCAGTATTTT. Amino acids: CASSAQSGLSTDTQYF.

The count of this clone is one. The rearrangement joins TRBV5-4 to TRBJ1-2, with D perhaps TRBD1 (6 bases). The CDR3 has 16 residues. Germline CDR1 is SGHNT and CDR2 is YYREEE (reference sequence). Trimming pared 0 bases from V and 1 base from J, leaving 13 bases between. The DNA of the CDR3 is TGTGCCAGCAGCTTGGGAGGGGGTAGTAGTAACTATGGCTACACCTTC. Translating it yields CASSLGGGSSNYGYTF.

J is TRBJ2-1 and V is TRBV6-2 or TRBV6-3, with 9 positions matching TRBD1. In germline, CDR1 is MNHEY, CDR2 SVGEGT. The CDR3 spans 21 residues. V lost 0 bases and J lost 3; bases outside the gene matches: 18. CDR3 residues: CASSYSTTGTGNNGDYNEQFF. CDR3 nucleotide sequence: TGTGCCAGCAGTTACTCGACCACCGGGACAGGGAACAATGGGGACTACAATGAGCAGTTCTTC.

The genes are TRBV18 and TRBJ1-1; 10 bases are shared with TRBD1. J lost 4 bases, V lost 2 bases, and 10 bases had no gene match. The CDR3 has 17 amino acids. Germline CDR1 is KGHSH and CDR2 is LQKENI. For the CDR3, the DNA is TGTGCCAGCTCACCAACTAGGACAGGGGGTAGGTCCACTGAAGCTTTCTTT. As protein: CASSPTRTGGRSTEAFF.

The rearrangement joins TRBV7-9 to TRBJ1-2, with 7 bases identical to TRBD1. Trimming cost V 4 bases and J 4 bases; bases outside gene matches: 15. The CDR3 is 17 residues long. CDR1 SEHNR and CDR2 FQNEAQ come from the germline V gene (reference sequence). CDR3 protein: CASSSTGTASESYGYTF. DNA of the CDR3: TGTGCCAGCAGCTCAACCGGGACAGCCTCCGAATCCTATGGCTACACCTTC.

V usage is TRBV29-1 and J usage is TRBJ2-3; D is possibly TRBD1 (5 bases). The V end was cut by 4 bases, the J end by 4 bases, with 12 bases between. The CDR3 has 13 amino acids. CDR1 and CDR2 (germline): SQVTM, ANQGSEA. CDR3 sequence reads: CSVGGPSADTQYF. For the CDR3, the DNA is TGCAGCGTTGGGGGCCCCTCGGCAGATACGCAGTATTTT.

V is TRBV10-3 and J is TRBJ2-7; TRBD2 aligns across 10 bases. This CDR3 comprises 14 residues. With 3 bases clipped from V and 5 bases from J, the junction kept 4 bases outside the gene matches. Germline CDR1 and CDR2: ENHRY and SYGVKD. CDR3: CAISDLAGENEQYF. The CDR3 DNA sequence: TGTGCCATCAGTGACCTAGCGGGAGAAAACGAGCAGTACTTC.

The chain is built from TRBV6-5 and TRBJ2-2; possible D gene TRBD1, 7 bases. The germline V gene encodes CDR1 MNHEY and CDR2 SVGAGI. Trimming shortened V by 5 bases and J by 2 bases, and 12 bases separated the two germline ends. The CDR3 loop spans 15 amino acids. This CDR3 is CASSTQGTNTGELFF. DNA for the CDR3: TGTGCCAGCAGTACACAGGGGACTAACACCGGGGAGCTGTTTTTT.

The chain uses TRBV7-3 and TRBJ2-3; 9 bases are a match to TRBD2. This CDR3 region has 15 residues. Germline loops: CDR1 SGHTA, CDR2 FQGTGA. J gave up 6 bases and V 5 bases, and 9 bases lay outside the gene matches. The CDR3 region is CASSPLAGGMDTQYF. CDR3 nucleotides: TGTGCCAGCAGCCCCTTGGCGGGGGGGATGGATACGCAGTATTTT.

The genes are TRBV4-2 and TRBJ2-1; a possible D gene is TRBD1 (6 bases). Germline CDR1 LGHNA, CDR2 YNFKEQ. This CDR3 contains 12 residues. Trimming left V 1 base short and J 12 bases short, with 10 bases between. The CDR3 here is CASSQGGLVQFF. The CDR3 bases are TGTGCCAGCAGCCAAGGGGGGCTGGTGCAGTTCTTC.

The chain joins TRBV5-1 to TRBJ1-1; tentatively, D is TRBD1 (5 bases). The CDR3 runs 13 residues. The germline V gene has CDR1 SGHRS and CDR2 YFSETQ. V lost 4 bases and J 1 base, leaving 8 bases between the germline ends. In nucleotides, the CDR3 is TGCGCCAGCAGCCGAACAGGGAACACTGAAGCTTTCTTT. This sequence encodes CASSRTGNTEAFF. Full variable domain (rest looked up from reference TRBV5-1 and TRBJ1-1): KAGVTQTPRYLIKTRGQQVTLSCSPISGHRSVSWYQQTPGQGLQFLFEYFSETQRNKGNFPGRFSGRQFSNSRSEMNVSTLELGDSALYLCASSRTGNTEAFFGQGTRLTVV.

The genes are TRBV10-3 and TRBJ1-3, with a possible D match to TRBD1 (6 bases). CDR1 is ENHRY, CDR2 SYGVKD, per germline. CDR3 size: 13 residues. V was clipped by 8 bases and J by 0 bases, with 8 bases between them. CDR3 protein: CAIRDNSGNTIYF. The CDR3 DNA reads as TGTGCCATCCGGGACAACTCTGGAAACACCATATATTTT.

This CDR3 reads CASSLDLRTSGRATGELFF. DNA for the CDR3: TGTGCCAGCAGCTTAGATCTTCGGACTAGCGGGAGAGCCACCGGGGAGCTGTTTTTT. The chain couples TRBV11-2 to TRBJ2-2; TRBD2 aligns across 13 bases. The J segment lost 4 bases and the V segment lost 0 bases, leaving 8 bases of the junction unmatched. Germline V gives CDR1 SGHAT, CDR2 FQNNGV. This CDR3 contains 19 residues.

This clone was seen once. The J gene is TRBJ2-7, the V gene TRBV25-1; maybe TRBD2 (6 bases). The CDR3 contains 14 residues. V was clipped by 3 bases and J by 3 bases, with 12 bases between them. Germline CDR1 MGHDK, CDR2 SYGVNS. The CDR3 nucleotides read TGTGCCAGCAGTGACGTGGGGGGAGTCTACGAGCAGTACTTC. As protein: CASSDVGGVYEQYF.

This sequence joins TRBV10-3 and TRBJ2-1, with TRBD2 matching 8 bases. CDR3 length: 17 residues. Germline loops: CDR1 ENHRY, CDR2 SYGVKD. V was pared by 4 bases and J by 7 bases, with 15 bases of the junction left unmatched. CDR3 DNA: TGTGCCATCAGTGCCTTAGCCGGGAGCGGGGGCCCAAATGAGCAGTTCTTC. Protein sequence: CAISALAGSGGPNEQFF.

This clone was counted once. The chain links TRBV11-2 to TRBJ1-3; D remains unclear. CDR1 SGHAT and CDR2 FQNNGV come from the germline V gene. This CDR3 contains 18 residues. V gave up 1 base and J gave up 2 bases, with 18 bases separating them. As DNA, the CDR3 is TGTGCCAGCAGCTTAGGGACTTCGTTTAAGTTGCCTGGAAACACCATATATTTT. It encodes CASSLGTSFKLPGNTIYF.

V gene TRBV18 combines with J gene TRBJ1-5, with a weak D call TRBD1 (6 bases). CDR1 and CDR2 (germline): KGHSH, LQKENI. V was clipped by 1 base and J by 2 bases, with 15 bases between them. CDR3 length: 17 amino acids. The CDR3 sequence is CASSPLNTGTGNQPQHF. The DNA of the CDR3 is TGTGCCAGCTCACCACTTAATACAGGGACGGGCAATCAGCCCCAGCATTTT.

This chain uses TRBV19 with TRBJ1-1; D possibly corresponds to TRBD1 (5 bases). Germline V lookup: CDR1 LNHDA, CDR2 SQIVND (reference sequence). V was pared by 3 bases and J by 11 bases, with 13 bases between. The CDR3 has 12 amino acids. CDR3: CASSMGGSGAFF. The CDR3 bases are TGTGCCAGTAGTATGGGGGGGTCTGGGGCTTTCTTT.

The rearrangement joins TRBV5-1 to TRBJ1-3, with TRBD1 as a possible D gene (6 bases). V was shortened by 0 bases and J by 0 bases, with 10 bases between the two germline ends. This CDR3 is built from 16 residues. Germline-derived CDR1 and CDR2 are SGHRS and YFSETQ. CDR3 protein: CASSLGQANSGNTIYF. The CDR3 DNA is TGCGCCAGCAGCTTGGGACAGGCCAACTCTGGAAACACCATATATTTT.